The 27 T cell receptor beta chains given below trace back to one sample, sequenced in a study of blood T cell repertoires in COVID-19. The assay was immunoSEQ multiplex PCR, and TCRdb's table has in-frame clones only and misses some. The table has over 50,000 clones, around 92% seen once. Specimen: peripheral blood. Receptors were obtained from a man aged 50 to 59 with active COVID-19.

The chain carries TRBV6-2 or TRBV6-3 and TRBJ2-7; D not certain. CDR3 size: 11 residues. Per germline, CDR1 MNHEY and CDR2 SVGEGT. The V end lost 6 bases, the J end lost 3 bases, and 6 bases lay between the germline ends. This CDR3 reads CASSPYYEQYF. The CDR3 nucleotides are TGTGCCAGCAGCCCTTACTACGAGCAGTACTTC.

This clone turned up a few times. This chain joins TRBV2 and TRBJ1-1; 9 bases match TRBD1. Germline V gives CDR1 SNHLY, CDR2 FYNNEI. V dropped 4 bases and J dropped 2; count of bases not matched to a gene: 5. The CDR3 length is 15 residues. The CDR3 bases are TGTGCCAGCAGTGTTAGGGGACAGGGAAACACTGAAGCTTTCTTT. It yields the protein CASSVRGQGNTEAFF.

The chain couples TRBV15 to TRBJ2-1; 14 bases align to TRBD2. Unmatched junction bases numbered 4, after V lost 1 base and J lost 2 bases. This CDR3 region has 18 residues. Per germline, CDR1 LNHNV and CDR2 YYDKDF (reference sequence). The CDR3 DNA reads TGTGCCACCAGCAGAGGGGGGACTAGCGGGAGAACCTACAATGAGCAGTTCTTC. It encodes CATSRGGTSGRTYNEQFF.

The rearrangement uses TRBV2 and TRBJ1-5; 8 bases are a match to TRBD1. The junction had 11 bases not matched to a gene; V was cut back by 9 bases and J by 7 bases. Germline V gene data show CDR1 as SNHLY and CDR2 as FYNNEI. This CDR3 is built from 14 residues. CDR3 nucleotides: TGTGCCAGTAGAGCAGGGGGCGAGAGGCAGCCCCAGCATTTT. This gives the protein CASRAGGERQPQHF.

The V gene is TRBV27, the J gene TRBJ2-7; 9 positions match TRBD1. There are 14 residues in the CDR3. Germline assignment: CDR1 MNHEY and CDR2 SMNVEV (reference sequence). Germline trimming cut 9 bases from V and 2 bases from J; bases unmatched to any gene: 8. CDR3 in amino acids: CASKTGTGTYEQYF. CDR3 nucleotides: TGTGCCAGTAAAACCGGGACAGGGACCTACGAGCAGTACTTC.

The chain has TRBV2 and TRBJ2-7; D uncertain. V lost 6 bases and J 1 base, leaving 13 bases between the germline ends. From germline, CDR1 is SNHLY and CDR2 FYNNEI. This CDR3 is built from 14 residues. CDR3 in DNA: TGTGCCAGCAGGACATCCTCCGCGTCCTACGAGCAGTACTTC. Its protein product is CASRTSSASYEQYF.

The CDR3 protein is CASSRRDRGSYEQYF. The CDR3 DNA is TGTGCCAGCAGCCGGAGGGACAGGGGATCCTACGAGCAGTACTTC. The V and J genes are TRBV27 and TRBJ2-7; TRBD1 aligns across 10 bases. The germline CDR1 and CDR2 sequences are MNHEY and SMNVEV (reference sequence). This CDR3 is built from 15 residues. V shed 6 bases and J 1 base; nucleotides not matched to a gene: 6.

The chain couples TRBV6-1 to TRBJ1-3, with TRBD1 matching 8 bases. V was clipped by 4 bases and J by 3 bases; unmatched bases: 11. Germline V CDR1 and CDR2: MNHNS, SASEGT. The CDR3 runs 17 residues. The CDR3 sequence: CASSVRTGRNLGNTIYF. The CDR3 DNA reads TGTGCCAGCAGTGTAAGGACAGGGAGAAACCTTGGAAACACCATATATTTT.

CDR3 sequence reads: CASSILGAGAGGLYNEQFF. The CDR3, as DNA: TGTGCCAGTAGTATATTAGGGGCAGGAGCGGGAGGGCTCTACAATGAGCAGTTCTTC. The chain has TRBV19 and TRBJ2-1; the match to TRBD2 covers 10 bases. Trimming removed 2 bases from V and 3 bases from J; junction bases left unmatched: 13. CDR1 LNHDA and CDR2 SQIVND come from the germline V gene (reference sequence). There are 19 residues in the CDR3.

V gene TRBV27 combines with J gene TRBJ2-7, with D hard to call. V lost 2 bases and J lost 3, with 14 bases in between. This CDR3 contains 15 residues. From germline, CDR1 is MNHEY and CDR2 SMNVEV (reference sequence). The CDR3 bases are TGTGCCAGCAGTTTAACCACGGGTTCCTACTACGAGCAGTACTTC. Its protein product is CASSLTTGSYYEQYF.

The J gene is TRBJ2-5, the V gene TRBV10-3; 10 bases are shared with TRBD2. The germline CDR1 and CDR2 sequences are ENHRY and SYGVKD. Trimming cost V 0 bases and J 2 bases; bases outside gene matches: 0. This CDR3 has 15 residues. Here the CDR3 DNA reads TGTGCCATCAGTGAGTCTAGCGGGGGGCAAGAGACCCAGTACTTC. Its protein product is CAISESSGGQETQYF.

DNA for the CDR3: TGTGCCAGCAGCCAACTTCTTGGCGGGGCATACAATGAGCAGTTCTTC. It yields the protein CASSQLLGGAYNEQFF. This rearrangement joins TRBV14 to TRBJ2-1; tentative D call: TRBD2 (6 bases). Germline assignment: CDR1 SGHDN and CDR2 FVKESK. CDR3 size: 16 residues. V was cut by 2 bases and J by 4 bases, with 15 bases left in between. Combining the CDR3 with reference TRBV14 and TRBJ2-1 gives the whole variable domain EAGVTQFPSHSVIEKGQTVTLRCDPISGHDNLYWYRRVMGKEIKFLLHFVKESKQDESGMPNNRFLAERTGGTYSTLKVQPAELEDSGVYFCASSQLLGGAYNEQFFGPGTRLTVL.

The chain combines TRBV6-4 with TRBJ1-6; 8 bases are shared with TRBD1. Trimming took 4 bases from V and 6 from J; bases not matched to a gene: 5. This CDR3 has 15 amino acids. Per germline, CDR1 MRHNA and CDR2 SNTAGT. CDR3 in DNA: TGTGCCAGCAGTGTCCAACAGGGGGTTAATTCACCCCTCCACTTT. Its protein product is CASSVQQGVNSPLHF.

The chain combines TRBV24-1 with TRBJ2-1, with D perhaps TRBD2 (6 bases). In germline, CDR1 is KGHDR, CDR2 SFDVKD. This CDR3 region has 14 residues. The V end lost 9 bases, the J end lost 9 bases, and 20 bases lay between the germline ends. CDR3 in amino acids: CATYPGLSLPEQFF. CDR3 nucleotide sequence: TGTGCCACCTACCCGGGACTCTCGTTACCTGAGCAGTTCTTC.

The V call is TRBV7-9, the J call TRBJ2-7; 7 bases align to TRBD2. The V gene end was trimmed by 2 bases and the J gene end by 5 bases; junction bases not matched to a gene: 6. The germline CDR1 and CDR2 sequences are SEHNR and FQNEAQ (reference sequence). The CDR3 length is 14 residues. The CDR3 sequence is CASSLSGGSNEQYF. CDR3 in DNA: TGTGCCAGCAGCTTATCCGGGGGGTCTAACGAGCAGTACTTC.

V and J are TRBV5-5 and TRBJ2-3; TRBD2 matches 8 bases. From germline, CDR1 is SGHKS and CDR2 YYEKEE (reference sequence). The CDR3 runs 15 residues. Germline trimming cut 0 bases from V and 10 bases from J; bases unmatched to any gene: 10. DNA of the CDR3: TGTGCCAGCAGCTTGGGAGGCGGGGGGAACCTTGCGCAGTATTTT. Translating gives CASSLGGGGNLAQYF.

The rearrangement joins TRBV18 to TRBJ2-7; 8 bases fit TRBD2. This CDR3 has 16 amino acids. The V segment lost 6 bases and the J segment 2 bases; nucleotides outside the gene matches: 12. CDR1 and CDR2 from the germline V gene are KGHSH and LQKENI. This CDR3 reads CASSPGASGRPYEQYF. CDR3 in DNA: TGTGCCAGCTCCCCGGGAGCTAGCGGGCGGCCCTACGAGCAGTACTTC.

The chain's CDR3 is CASSPGQGATGPDTQYF. CDR3 nucleotides: TGTGCCAGTAGCCCGGGACAGGGGGCTACCGGGCCAGATACGCAGTATTTT. The V gene is TRBV19, the J gene TRBJ2-3; TRBD1 agrees at 12 bases. Germline V gene sequence: CDR1 LNHDA, CDR2 SQIVND (reference sequence). This CDR3 has 17 amino acids. The V segment lost 6 bases and the J segment 4 bases; nucleotides outside the gene matches: 11.

The CDR3 nucleotides read TGTGCCAGCTCACCACAGGGTAGCGGTCAGCCCCAGCATTTT. Encoded protein: CASSPQGSGQPQHF. The genes are TRBV18 and TRBJ1-5; no reliable D call. CDR1 is KGHSH, CDR2 LQKENI, per germline. The CDR3 spans 14 residues. Trimming left V 1 base short and J 6 bases short, with 10 bases between.

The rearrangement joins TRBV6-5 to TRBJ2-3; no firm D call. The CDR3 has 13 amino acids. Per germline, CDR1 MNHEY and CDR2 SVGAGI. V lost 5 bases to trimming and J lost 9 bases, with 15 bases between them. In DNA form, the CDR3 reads TGTGCCAGCAGTAGTCTTCGCGAACGAACGCAGTATTTT. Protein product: CASSSLRERTQYF.

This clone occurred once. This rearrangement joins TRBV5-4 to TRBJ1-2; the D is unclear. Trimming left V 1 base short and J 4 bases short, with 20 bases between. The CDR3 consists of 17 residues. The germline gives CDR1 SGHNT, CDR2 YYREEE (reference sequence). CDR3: CASSLRLGRSPGYGYTF. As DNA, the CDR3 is TGTGCCAGCAGCTTGCGTCTCGGCAGGTCCCCCGGCTATGGCTACACCTTC.

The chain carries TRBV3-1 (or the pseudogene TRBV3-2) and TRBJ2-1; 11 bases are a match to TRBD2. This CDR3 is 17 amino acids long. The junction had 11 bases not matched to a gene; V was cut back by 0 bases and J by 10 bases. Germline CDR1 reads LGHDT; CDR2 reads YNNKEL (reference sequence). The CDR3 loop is CASSQDRSLAGVVEQFF. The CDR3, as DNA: TGTGCCAGCAGCCAAGATAGGTCACTAGCGGGAGTAGTGGAGCAGTTCTTC.

CDR3 in amino acids: CASSQSRGNEQFF. The CDR3 region has the DNA TGTGCCAGCAGCCAAAGCAGGGGAAATGAGCAGTTCTTC. This rearrangement joins TRBV3-1 (or the pseudogene TRBV3-2) to TRBJ2-1; the D gene is possibly TRBD1 (6 bases). Trimming shortened V by 2 bases and J by 7 bases, and 9 bases separated the two germline ends. The CDR3 totals 13 residues. Germline CDR1 reads LGHDT; CDR2 reads YNNKEL (reference sequence).

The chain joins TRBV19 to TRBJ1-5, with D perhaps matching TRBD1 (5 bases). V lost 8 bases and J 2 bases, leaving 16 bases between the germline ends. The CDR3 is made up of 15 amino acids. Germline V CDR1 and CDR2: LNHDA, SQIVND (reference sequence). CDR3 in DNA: TGTGCCAGTCGCAGGGAGGGATACGGCAATCAGCCCCAGCATTTT. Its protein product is CASRREGYGNQPQHF.

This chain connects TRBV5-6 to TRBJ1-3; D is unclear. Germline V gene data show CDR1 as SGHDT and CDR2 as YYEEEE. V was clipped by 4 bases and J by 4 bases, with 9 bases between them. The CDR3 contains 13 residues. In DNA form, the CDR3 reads TGTGCCAGCAGCCCCTACAGAGGAAACACCATATATTTT. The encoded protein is CASSPYRGNTIYF.

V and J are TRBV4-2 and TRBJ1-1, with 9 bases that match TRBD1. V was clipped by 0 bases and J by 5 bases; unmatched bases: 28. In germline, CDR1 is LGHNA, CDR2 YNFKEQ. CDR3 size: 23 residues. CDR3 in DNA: TGTGCCAGCAGCCAAGATAAGGCCAACGGGCCATGGACAGGGGATCTTTTTCGTACTGAAGCTTTCTTT. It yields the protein CASSQDKANGPWTGDLFRTEAFF.

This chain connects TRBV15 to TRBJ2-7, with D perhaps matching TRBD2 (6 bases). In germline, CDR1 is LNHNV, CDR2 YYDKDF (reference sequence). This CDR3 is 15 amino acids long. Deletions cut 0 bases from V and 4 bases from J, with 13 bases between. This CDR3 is CATSRDREAVYEQYF. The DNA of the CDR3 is TGTGCCACCAGCAGAGACAGGGAGGCTGTTTACGAGCAGTACTTC.